This T cell receptor (beta chain) was sequenced in a study of glioma-infiltrating T cells. Amplification of TCR alpha and beta CDR3 regions from RNA used iRepertoire nested multiplex PCR. Input was about 85-400 ng of tissue mRNA or PBMC total RNA. TCRdb independently ran MiXCR on the multiplex PCR reads; one entry per CDR3 protein. The repertoire holds approximately 90,000 distinct CDR3 sequences, 20% to 25% seen once, with about 6.7% in the top ten. V gave up 8 bases and J gave up 6 bases, with 19 bases separating them. The CDR3 consists of 15 residues. Germline V lookup: CDR1 SGHAT, CDR2 FQNNGV. The sequenced sample was glioma tissue, nonneoplastic brain tissue, or PBMCs (not recorded which). This chain links TRBV11-2 with TRBJ2-2; D may be TRBD1 (6 bases). The TCR originated in a human donor with low-grade glioma or glioblastoma, undergoing nonglioma brain surgery, or in good health (not recorded which). The DNA for the CDR3 is TGTGCCAGCGGCCCAACCAACACAGGGTCCGGGGAGCTGTTTTTT. It specifies CASGPTNTGSGELFF. The whole variable domain, filled in from reference TRBV11-2 and TRBJ2-2, reads EAGVAQSPRYKIIEKRQSVAFWCNPISGHATLYWYQQILGQGPKLLIQFQNNGVVDDSQLPKDRFSAERLKGVDSTLKIQPAKLEDSAVYLCASGPTNTGSGELFFGEGSRLTVL.